These 26 T cell receptor beta chains share one sample of origin, sequenced in a study of T-cell reconstitution after alpha-beta-depleted transplantation in children. Unique molecular identifiers were used to barcode this TCRbeta library. TCRdb reprocessed the PCR reads with MiXCR, giving one entry per CDR3 protein. The sample holds approximately 130,000 distinct CDR3 sequences, around 9.8% seen once. Specimen: PBMCs, mostly from graft donor cells, collected 180 days after TCRalphabeta/CD19-depleted stem cell transplant. These receptor sequences come from a girl less than two years old who had a stem cell transplant for combined immunodeficiency, so the T cells may come from the graft donor.

The genes are TRBV24-1 and TRBJ2-5; TRBD1 agrees at 10 bases. The trim removed 4 bases at V and 2 bases at J, leaving 6 bases unmatched. Germline V gives CDR1 KGHDR, CDR2 SFDVKD. CDR3 length equals 16 residues. As DNA, the CDR3 is TGTGCCACCAGTGACCGAGGACAGGGGGAGCAAGAGACCCAGTACTTC. This translates into CATSDRGQGEQETQYF.

The J gene is TRBJ1-1, the V gene TRBV10-3; TRBD1 matches 9 bases. V was pared by 10 bases and J by 4 bases, with 7 bases of the junction left unmatched. CDR1 and CDR2 from the germline V gene are ENHRY and SYGVKD. This CDR3 is 13 amino acids long. CDR3 residues: CASGQGRSTEAFF. The CDR3, as DNA: TGTGCCAGCGGACAGGGGAGAAGCACTGAAGCTTTCTTT.

This clonotype turned up a few times. The rearrangement uses TRBV29-1 and TRBJ2-5; 8 bases match TRBD1. CDR3 length: 12 amino acids. V trimming: 8 bases; J trimming: 5 bases; junction bases outside the gene matches: 7. Germline V gene sequence: CDR1 SQVTM, CDR2 ANQGSEA. The DNA for the CDR3 is TGCAGCACGACAGGGGTTGGGGAGACCCAGTACTTC. The encoded protein is CSTTGVGETQYF.

The table lists this clonotype with a few counts. The chain has TRBV29-1 and TRBJ2-1, with D perhaps TRBD1 (6 bases). CDR3 length: 15 residues. The V end was cut by 0 bases, the J end by 8 bases, with 17 bases between. Germline lookup yields CDR1 SQVTM and CDR2 ANQGSEA. For the CDR3, the DNA is TGCAGCGTTGAAGATCTCAAGGGGGAATGGGATGAGCAGTTCTTC. Its translation: CSVEDLKGEWDEQFF.

This clonotype has only a few counts. The CDR3 sequence is CSADHPMGPDTQYF. Written as DNA, the CDR3 is TGCAGTGCCGATCATCCCATGGGGCCAGATACGCAGTATTTT. The V call is TRBV20-1, the J call TRBJ2-3; perhaps TRBD1 as D (5 bases). The V gene's germline CDR1 is DFQATT and CDR2 SNEGSKA (reference sequence). This CDR3 has 14 amino acids. V lost 6 bases and J lost 4, with 17 bases in between.

This clonotype was observed a handful of times. This sequence joins TRBV6-5 and TRBJ1-2, with D unresolved. Per the germline V gene, CDR1 is MNHEY and CDR2 is SVGAGI. The length of the CDR3 is 11 residues. Trimming stripped 4 bases from V and 5 bases from J, with 5 bases between. The CDR3 coding sequence is TGTGCCAGCAGTTTCCTTTATGGCTACACCTTC. Amino acids: CASSFLYGYTF.

There are a few counts of this clonotype. CDR3 DNA sequence: TGTGCCAGCATCCGGACAGACTCGAACACTGAAGCTTTCTTT. Translating it yields CASIRTDSNTEAFF. The chain recombines TRBV5-5 with TRBJ1-1; TRBD1 is a possible D gene (6 bases). The V gene lost 6 bases and the J gene lost 1 base, with 13 bases spanning the gap. The CDR3 extends over 14 amino acids. Germline V lookup: CDR1 SGHKS, CDR2 YYEKEE (reference sequence).

V usage is TRBV24-1 and J usage is TRBJ2-2; D is unresolved. This CDR3 has 13 amino acids. V lost 9 bases, J lost 0 bases, and 7 bases lay in between. CDR1 is KGHDR and CDR2 is SFDVKD in the germline V gene. The chain's CDR3 is CATRRPNTGELFF. CDR3 nucleotides: TGTGCCACCCGGCGGCCGAACACCGGGGAGCTGTTTTTT.

V is TRBV4-3 and J is TRBJ2-5; tentative D call: TRBD2 (6 bases). The CDR3 contains 15 residues. From germline, CDR1 is LGHNA and CDR2 YSLEER. Trimming took off 1 base at V and 4 bases at J, with 13 bases between the two ends. The CDR3 loop reads CASSQGLRGRETQYF. The DNA for the CDR3 is TGCGCCAGCAGCCAAGGTTTGCGGGGCCGAGAGACCCAGTACTTC.

The chain couples TRBV7-9 to TRBJ2-1; TRBD1 matches 12 bases. Trimming cost V 5 bases and J 7 bases; bases outside gene matches: 6. Germline CDR1 and CDR2: SEHNR and FQNEAQ (reference sequence). CDR3 length: 15 residues. CDR3 residues: CASSHRDRGRNEQFF. The CDR3 coding sequence is TGTGCCAGCAGCCATCGGGACAGGGGGCGAAATGAGCAGTTCTTC.

The CDR3 loop is CSVAETRQETQYF. For the CDR3, the DNA is TGCAGCGTCGCCGAGACTCGCCAAGAGACCCAGTACTTC. The rearrangement joins TRBV29-1 to TRBJ2-5; D gene unclear. CDR3 length: 13 amino acids. Germline loops: CDR1 SQVTM, CDR2 ANQGSEA. V was shortened by 6 bases and J by 1 base, with 12 bases between the two germline ends.

In its sample, this clonotype was seen many times. CDR3: CASSPDSTHNEQFF. The CDR3 coding sequence is TGTGCCAGCAGCCCGGACTCTACACACAATGAGCAGTTCTTC. The rearrangement links TRBV4-2 to TRBJ2-1; tentatively, D is TRBD2 (5 bases). The CDR3 is 14 amino acids. V lost 4 bases and J 5 bases, leaving 12 bases between the germline ends. Germline V CDR1 and CDR2: LGHNA, YNFKEQ.

The rearrangement links TRBV12-3 or TRBV12-4 to TRBJ2-2; no reliable D call. This CDR3 is built from 13 residues. V dropped 7 bases and J dropped 4 bases, with 10 bases sitting between them. CDR3 sequence reads: CASIPSPTGELFF. In DNA, the CDR3 is TGTGCCAGCATCCCTAGTCCCACCGGGGAGCTGTTTTTT.

On this clonotype: Germline and junction disagree at one end, which may indicate a read error. The CDR3 here is CASSYRAGSYNEQLF. The CDR3 DNA reads TGTGCCAGCAGTTACCGAGCGGGATCCTACAATGAGCAGTTATTC. J is TRBJ2-1 and V is TRBV6-5; the match to TRBD2 covers 7 bases. This CDR3 is 15 amino acids long. CDR1 and CDR2 from the germline V gene are MNHEY and SVGAGI.

The chain is built from TRBV28 and TRBJ2-4, with 7 positions matching TRBD2. Germline trimming cut 1 base from V and 6 bases from J; bases unmatched to any gene: 6. Germline assignment: CDR1 MDHEN and CDR2 SYDVKM. The CDR3 totals 15 residues. The CDR3 here is CASSLSGGVVNIQYF. Here the CDR3 DNA reads TGTGCCAGCAGTTTATCGGGGGGAGTCGTAAACATTCAGTACTTC.

J is TRBJ2-4 and V is TRBV9; 7 bases are shared with TRBD2. This CDR3 has 17 residues. J was trimmed by 3 bases and V by 1 base; bases with no gene match: 10. Germline CDR1 reads SGDLS; CDR2 reads YYNGEE. In DNA, the CDR3 is TGTGCCAGCAGCGTAACCAGCGGGATAGAGGGCAAAAACATTCAGTACTTC. The encoded protein is CASSVTSGIEGKNIQYF.

This sequence joins TRBV5-1 and TRBJ2-5; D remains unclear. CDR3 size: 14 residues. Germline-derived CDR1 and CDR2 are SGHRS and YFSETQ. V lost 0 bases and J 0 bases, leaving 6 bases between the germline ends. This chain's CDR3 is CASSLVGYQETQYF. The CDR3 nucleotides are TGCGCCAGCAGCTTGGTGGGCTACCAAGAGACCCAGTACTTC. Together with reference TRBV5-1 and TRBJ2-5, the CDR3 gives the full variable domain: KAGVTQTPRYLIKTRGQQVTLSCSPISGHRSVSWYQQTPGQGLQFLFEYFSETQRNKGNFPGRFSGRQFSNSRSEMNVSTLELGDSALYLCASSLVGYQETQYFGPGTRLLVL.

The chain has TRBV2 and TRBJ2-7; possible D gene TRBD1, 5 bases. The V and J ends lost 4 bases and 0 bases respectively, with 16 bases between them. The CDR3 sequence is 16 residues long. CDR1 and CDR2 from the germline V gene are SNHLY and FYNNEI. CDR3 residues: CASSVSRQLSSYEQYF. In DNA form, the CDR3 reads TGTGCCAGCAGTGTTTCCCGACAGCTCAGCTCCTACGAGCAGTACTTC.

V and J are TRBV10-3 and TRBJ2-7; tentatively, D is TRBD2 (5 bases). This CDR3 contains 15 residues. In germline, CDR1 is ENHRY, CDR2 SYGVKD. V was pared by 0 bases and J by 4 bases, with 13 bases between. CDR3 DNA sequence: TGTGCCATCAGTGAGTCGCCTAGCACCCATTACGAGCAGTACTTC. Translated, it gives CAISESPSTHYEQYF.

This clonotype turned up a few times. The V and J genes are TRBV5-6 and TRBJ2-7; D is undetermined. Looked up from germline, CDR1 is SGHDT and CDR2 is YYEEEE. Trimming removed 2 bases from V and 3 bases from J, with 12 bases in between. The CDR3 is 14 amino acids. The CDR3 sequence is CASSFDTDIYEQYF. The DNA of the CDR3 is TGTGCCAGCAGCTTTGACACCGATATCTACGAGCAGTACTTC.

On this clonotype: It is likely a read error, because the conserved phenylalanine at the end of the CDR3 is missing. The chain carries TRBV3-1 and TRBJ2-2; D is undetermined. This CDR3 region has 14 residues. The germline V and J ends were trimmed by 2 bases and 1 base, with 5 bases remaining between them. Germline assignment: CDR1 LGHDT and CDR2 YNNKEL (reference sequence). CDR3 loop: CASSQWRNTGELFI. CDR3 DNA: TGTGCCAGCAGCCAATGGCGGAACACCGGGGAGCTGTTTATT.

The V call is TRBV7-2, the J call TRBJ2-3; D uncertain. V dropped 1 base and J dropped 4 bases, with 9 bases sitting between them. CDR1 is SGHTA and CDR2 is FQGNSA in the germline V gene. There are 14 residues in the CDR3. CDR3 coding DNA: TGTGCCAGCAGCTTAGTCCCTGGGGCAGATACGCAGTATTTT. The encoded protein is CASSLVPGADTQYF. The whole variable domain, remainder taken from reference TRBV7-2 and TRBJ2-3, is GAGVSQSPSNKVTEKGKDVELRCDPISGHTALYWYRQSLGQGLEFLIYFQGNSAPDKSGLPSDRFSAERTGGSVSTLTIQRTQQEDSAVYLCASSLVPGADTQYFGPGTRLTVL.

This clonotype was seen ten or more times. The rearrangement uses TRBV12-3 or TRBV12-4 and TRBJ2-3; 9 bases agree with TRBD1. The CDR3 runs 14 residues. V lost 7 bases and J lost 4; bases outside the gene matches: 6. CDR3: CASTPGQGSDTQYF. The CDR3 nucleotides read TGTGCCAGCACCCCGGGACAGGGTTCAGATACGCAGTATTTT.

At least ten counts were recorded for this clonotype. The chain links TRBV5-1 to TRBJ1-2, with D unclear. The ends were cut back, 2 bases at V and 1 base at J, with 9 bases in the middle. CDR1 and CDR2 (germline): SGHRS, YFSETQ. This CDR3 is built from 14 residues. CDR3 loop: CASSLGGFNYGYTF. The CDR3 region has the DNA TGCGCCAGCAGCTTAGGAGGCTTTAACTATGGCTACACCTTC. Full variable domain (remainder filled in from reference TRBV5-1 and TRBJ1-2): KAGVTQTPRYLIKTRGQQVTLSCSPISGHRSVSWYQQTPGQGLQFLFEYFSETQRNKGNFPGRFSGRQFSNSRSEMNVSTLELGDSALYLCASSLGGFNYGYTFGSGTRLTVV.

This clonotype was seen a few times. This chain joins TRBV11-2 and TRBJ2-1, with 10 bases fitting TRBD2. Germline CDR1 SGHAT, CDR2 FQNNGV. V trimming: 2 bases; J trimming: 7 bases; junction bases outside the gene matches: 8. The CDR3 consists of 16 residues. The CDR3 loop is CASSLRASGSMNEQFF. The CDR3 nucleotides are TGTGCCAGCAGCTTAAGAGCTAGCGGGAGTATGAATGAGCAGTTCTTC.

The rearrangement joins TRBV30 to TRBJ2-3; D gene ambiguous. The CDR3 contains 13 residues. Germline CDR1 is GTSNPN and CDR2 is SVGIG (reference sequence). V was cut by 2 bases and J by 2 bases, with 8 bases left in between. The CDR3: CAWSLTYTDTQYF. The CDR3 DNA sequence: TGTGCCTGGAGTCTGACTTACACAGATACGCAGTATTTT.